The sequence of this T cell receptor beta chain was determined in a study of CD4 T cells in relation to SARS-CoV-2 and coronaviruses. Before the COVID-19 pandemic, during about 2011-2019, CD4+ T cells were taken from unexposed donors. Isolation of CD4+ T cells took place after around 11 days in culture. Using immunoSEQ multiplex PCR, the repertoire was profiled, and TCRdb retains in-frame clones only, with some absent. Among more than 20,000 clones, 66% were seen once, and the ten largest hold approximately 10%. This clone occurred a few times. Its cognate antigen is unknown. Germline lookup yields CDR1 SGHTA and CDR2 FQGNSA. V was pared by 0 bases and J by 1 base, with 16 bases between. This CDR3 is 18 amino acids long.

The sample was CD4+ T cells from PBMCs, cultured in vitro. The chain joins TRBV7-2 to TRBJ1-3, with D unresolved. The sequence came from a human donor in good health. CDR3 in amino acids: CASSLAPPIGRSGNTIYF. As DNA, the CDR3 is TGTGCCAGCAGCTTAGCCCCCCCGATAGGTCGTTCTGGAAACACCATATATTTT. Full variable domain (outside the CDR3, taken from reference TRBV7-2 and TRBJ1-3): GAGVSQSPSNKVTEKGKDVELRCDPISGHTALYWYRQSLGQGLEFLIYFQGNSAPDKSGLPSDRFSAERTGGSVSTLTIQRTQQEDSAVYLCASSLAPPIGRSGNTIYFGEGSWLTVV.